These 19 T cell receptor beta chains share one sample of origin, sequenced in a study of T-cell memory formation after mild COVID-19. From the 5' RACE reads, TCRdb called clonotypes with MiXCR, one entry per CDR3 protein. Of roughly 140,000 distinct CDR3 sequences in the sample, around 15% were seen once. Material for sequencing was PBMCs or a T cell subset sorted from them (not recorded which). The receptors stem from an adult woman who had mild COVID-19 (a few samples of this study predate the infection). Cell type and time point are not known.

The chain links TRBV7-6 to TRBJ2-7; D remains unclear. There are 19 residues in the CDR3. V shed 2 bases and J shed 5 bases, with 28 bases lying between them. CDR1 and CDR2 from the germline V gene are SGHVS and FNYEAQ. The CDR3 DNA reads as TGTGCCAGCAGCTTATTGGGCAGGTCCCTGGTGGCCCATCTAGACGAGCAGTACTTC. Its protein product is CASSLLGRSLVAHLDEQYF.

The CDR3 DNA follows: TGTGCCAGCAGTCCCCCCCCCGGGAGGGCCTTCTACGAGCAGTACTTC. Translation gives CASSPPPGRAFYEQYF. The genes are TRBV27 and TRBJ2-7; 8 bases are shared with TRBD2. The CDR3 has 16 amino acids. Germline V lookup: CDR1 MNHEY, CDR2 SMNVEV (reference sequence). V gave up 5 bases and J gave up 3 bases; unmatched junction bases: 12.

The table lists this clonotype with a few counts. The chain carries TRBV25-1 and TRBJ2-1; the match to TRBD2 covers 7 bases. Germline V CDR1 and CDR2: MGHDK, SYGVNS. The junction had 4 bases not matched to a gene; V was cut back by 2 bases and J by 15 bases. This CDR3 is 11 amino acids long. CDR3 region: CASSEAGEVFF. DNA for the CDR3: TGTGCCAGCAGTGAAGCGGGAGAGGTGTTCTTC.

CDR3 protein: CASSPYPTGVKNEQFF. The CDR3 DNA reads as TGTGCCAGCAGCCCCTACCCGACAGGGGTCAAAAATGAGCAGTTCTTC. The rearrangement joins TRBV7-3 to TRBJ2-1, with 8 nucleotides matching TRBD1. Germline V gene data show CDR1 as SGHTA and CDR2 as FQGTGA. The CDR3 sequence is 16 residues long. The trim removed 5 bases at V and 7 bases at J, leaving 13 bases unmatched. Using reference TRBV7-3 and TRBJ2-1 for the parts outside the CDR3, the full variable domain is GAGVSQTPSNKVTEKGKYVELRCDPISGHTALYWYRQSLGQGPEFLIYFQGTGAADDSGLPNDRFFAVRPEGSVSTLKIQRTERGDSAVYLCASSPYPTGVKNEQFFGPGTRLTVL.

This chain connects TRBV2 to TRBJ1-2; possibly TRBD1 for D (6 bases). V gave up 4 bases and J gave up 2 bases, with 8 bases separating them. The CDR3 has 13 residues. Germline V gene data show CDR1 as SNHLY and CDR2 as FYNNEI. The chain's CDR3 is CASSVGGNYGYTF. The DNA of the CDR3 is TGTGCCAGCAGTGTAGGGGGGAACTATGGCTACACCTTC. Variable domain in full (rest from reference TRBV2 and TRBJ1-2): EPEVTQTPSHQVTQMGQEVILRCVPISNHLYFYWYRQILGQKVEFLVSFYNNEISEKSEIFDDQFSVERPDGSNFTLKIRSTKLEDSAMYFCASSVGGNYGYTFGSGTRLTVV.

This clonotype was seen many times. The chain is built from TRBV6-5 and TRBJ2-1; 8 nucleotides agree with TRBD1. V shed 0 bases, J shed 2 bases, and the junction held 3 bases outside the gene matches. The CDR3 is 16 residues long. Per germline, CDR1 MNHEY and CDR2 SVGAGI. The CDR3: CASSYSRGQAYNEQFF. The DNA for the CDR3 is TGTGCCAGCAGTTACTCCCGGGGACAGGCCTACAATGAGCAGTTCTTC.

This chain links TRBV7-9 with TRBJ2-7; 8 bases are a match to TRBD1. CDR3 length: 16 amino acids. The V gene's germline CDR1 is SEHNR and CDR2 FQNEAQ (reference sequence). J lost 5 bases, V lost 2 bases, and 11 bases had no gene match. Here the CDR3 DNA reads TGTGCCAGCAGCTTATATGGGACAGGAATTGTCAACGAGCAGTACTTC. Translation gives CASSLYGTGIVNEQYF. Variable domain in full (rest from reference TRBV7-9 and TRBJ2-7): DTGVSQNPRHKITKRGQNVTFRCDPISEHNRLYWYRQTLGQGPEFLTYFQNEAQLEKSRLLSDRFSAERPKGSFSTLEIQRTEQGDSAMYLCASSLYGTGIVNEQYFGPGTRLTVT.

The chain joins TRBV18 to TRBJ2-3, with D perhaps matching TRBD1 (6 bases). The CDR3 covers 13 residues. V lost 10 bases and J lost 4, with 15 bases in between. CDR1 and CDR2 from the germline V gene are KGHSH and LQKENI. The chain's CDR3 is CATNRVPPDTQYF. The DNA of the CDR3 is TGTGCCACCAACAGGGTCCCCCCAGATACGCAGTATTTT. The variable domain in full, with the rest retrieved from reference TRBV18 and TRBJ2-3, is NAGVMQNPRHLVRRRGQEARLRCSPMKGHSHVYWYRQLPEEGLKFMVYLQKENIIDESGMPKERFSAEFPKEGPSILRIQQVVRGDSAAYFCATNRVPPDTQYFGPGTRLTVL.

The chain links TRBV4-3 to TRBJ1-2; D remains unclear. V dropped 0 bases and J dropped 3 bases, with 11 bases sitting between them. This CDR3 region has 15 residues. Germline assignment: CDR1 LGHNA and CDR2 YSLEER. In DNA form, the CDR3 reads TGCGCCAGCAGCCAAGATGGAGGGATAGACTATGGCTACACCTTC. Translating it yields CASSQDGGIDYGYTF.

This clonotype was detected a few times. CDR3 protein: CASSLETGQGGYEQYF. In DNA, the CDR3 is TGTGCCAGCAGCTTAGAAACCGGACAGGGCGGATACGAGCAGTACTTC. The chain joins TRBV11-3 to TRBJ2-7, with TRBD1 matching 8 bases. Germline lookup yields CDR1 SGHNT and CDR2 YENEEA. V gave up 0 bases and J gave up 4 bases; unmatched junction bases: 8. This CDR3 is 16 amino acids long.

By sample share, this clonotype is medium-sized. This sequence joins TRBV7-8 and TRBJ2-7, with a weak D call TRBD2 (6 bases). Germline lookup yields CDR1 SGHVS and CDR2 FQNEAQ. Trimming stripped 0 bases from V and 2 bases from J, with 14 bases between. CDR3 length: 16 residues. This CDR3 is CASSLAEGGPTYEQYF. CDR3 sequence (DNA): TGTGCCAGCAGCTTAGCGGAGGGCGGTCCAACCTACGAGCAGTACTTC.

At least ten counts were recorded for this clonotype. This chain uses TRBV7-9 with TRBJ2-1; D might be TRBD2 (6 bases). The V gene lost 5 bases and the J gene lost 6 bases, with 20 bases spanning the gap. Germline assignment: CDR1 SEHNR and CDR2 FQNEAQ (reference sequence). The CDR3 is 16 amino acids. The DNA for the CDR3 is TGTGCCAGCAGCCCCCGGGGAGGCTCTGCAATCAATGAGCAGTTCTTC. Residues: CASSPRGGSAINEQFF.

The sample holds many counts of this clonotype. The chain is built from TRBV20-1 and TRBJ2-3; D is unclear. V shed 6 bases and J shed 0 bases, with 19 bases lying between them. This CDR3 is built from 16 residues. Per the germline V gene, CDR1 is DFQATT and CDR2 is SNEGSKA (reference sequence). CDR3 DNA: TGCAGTGCGAGTGGGGTGGTTCAGAGTAGCACAGATACGCAGTATTTT. It yields the protein CSASGVVQSSTDTQYF.

A few counts support this clonotype. The V call is TRBV13, the J call TRBJ1-1; weak D call: TRBD1 (6 bases). The germline gives CDR1 PRHDT, CDR2 FYEKMQ (reference sequence). This CDR3 has 18 residues. V gave up 4 bases and J gave up 1 base, with 22 bases separating them. The CDR3 protein is CASSWPKGGFLSNTEAFF. The CDR3 DNA is TGTGCCAGCAGCTGGCCGAAGGGGGGTTTCCTCTCGAACACTGAAGCTTTCTTT.

To note about this clonotype: An end of the junction differs from the germline gene, which may be a read error. This chain uses TRBV19 with TRBJ2-7, with 9 bases aligning to TRBD2. CDR3 length equals 12 residues. Germline-derived CDR1 and CDR2 are LNHDA and SQIVND (reference sequence). The CDR3 DNA reads TGTCCCAGACTAGCGGTGGAGATTGAGCAGTACTTC. Residues: CPRLAVEIEQYF.

This clonotype was counted a few times. V usage is TRBV7-9 and J usage is TRBJ2-3, with D uncertain. V was shortened by 4 bases and J by 4 bases, with 9 bases between the two germline ends. The CDR3 spans 13 residues. Germline V CDR1 and CDR2: SEHNR, FQNEAQ (reference sequence). DNA for the CDR3: TGTGCCAGCAGCTCCGCACTCTCAGATACGCAGTATTTT. Residues: CASSSALSDTQYF.

V gene TRBV13 combines with J gene TRBJ2-2; no clear D. The ends were cut back, 3 bases at V and 7 bases at J, with 15 bases in the middle. CDR3 length: 15 amino acids. From germline, CDR1 is PRHDT and CDR2 FYEKMQ (reference sequence). The CDR3 loop reads CASSLVTGRGGELFF. The CDR3 DNA reads as TGTGCCAGCAGCTTGGTAACCGGCCGAGGCGGGGAGCTGTTTTTT.

This clonotype came up a few times. The genes are TRBV12-3 or TRBV12-4 and TRBJ1-5, with D maybe TRBD1 (5 bases). The CDR3 runs 15 residues. V was clipped by 4 bases and J by 4 bases, with 14 bases between them. Here the CDR3 reads CASSYQGSYNQPQHF. The DNA for the CDR3 is TGTGCCAGCAGTTATCAGGGATCTTATAATCAGCCCCAGCATTTT.

The CDR3 DNA sequence: TGTGCCAGTAGTATGGTCAGGGGGTGGACTGAAGCTTTCTTT. Translating gives CASSMVRGWTEAFF. The rearrangement uses TRBV19 and TRBJ1-1, with TRBD1 matching over 7 bases. CDR1 and CDR2 (germline): LNHDA, SQIVND (reference sequence). V gave up 3 bases and J gave up 5 bases; unmatched junction bases: 6. This CDR3 is 14 amino acids long.